Described below is a single T cell receptor (beta chain) sequence and its context. Its target is not known. Germline V lookup: CDR1 LNHDA, CDR2 SQIVND (reference sequence). Trimming removed 1 base at V and 9 bases at J, with 13 bases between. The CDR3 extends over 14 amino acids. Here immunoSEQ multiplex PCR was the method, and the copy in TCRdb shows in-frame clones only, minus some. The sample records 95,000 to 150,000 clones, 75% to 95% being singletons. The data originate from a study of T cell responses to AZD1222 COVID-19 vaccine. General study points: Regions left unmutated in variants are reportedly the target of nearly half of spike-specific TCRs. Of the AZD1222 recipients, only five to seven were seropositive at baseline. Across spike, vaccine-associated CD4 TCRs were found, dominant at 160-218 and 743-854. Donor demographics were predominantly white British with a female majority; clonal diversity may be underestimated.

This material consisted of peripheral blood, taken 28 days after the second dose of the MenACWY control vaccine. This chain uses TRBV19 with TRBJ2-1, with TRBD1 as a possible D gene (5 bases). This TCR derives from an adult who received the MenACWY meningococcal vaccine as a control. CDR3: CASSIVAGLGEQFF. The CDR3 DNA reads TGTGCCAGTAGTATAGTTGCAGGGTTAGGTGAGCAGTTCTTC. Supplemented by reference TRBV19 and TRBJ2-1, the full variable domain reads DGGITQSPKYLFRKEGQNVTLSCEQNLNHDAMYWYRQDPGQGLRLIYYSQIVNDFQKGDIAEGYSVSREKKESFPLTVTSAQKNPTAFYLCASSIVAGLGEQFFGPGTRLTVL.